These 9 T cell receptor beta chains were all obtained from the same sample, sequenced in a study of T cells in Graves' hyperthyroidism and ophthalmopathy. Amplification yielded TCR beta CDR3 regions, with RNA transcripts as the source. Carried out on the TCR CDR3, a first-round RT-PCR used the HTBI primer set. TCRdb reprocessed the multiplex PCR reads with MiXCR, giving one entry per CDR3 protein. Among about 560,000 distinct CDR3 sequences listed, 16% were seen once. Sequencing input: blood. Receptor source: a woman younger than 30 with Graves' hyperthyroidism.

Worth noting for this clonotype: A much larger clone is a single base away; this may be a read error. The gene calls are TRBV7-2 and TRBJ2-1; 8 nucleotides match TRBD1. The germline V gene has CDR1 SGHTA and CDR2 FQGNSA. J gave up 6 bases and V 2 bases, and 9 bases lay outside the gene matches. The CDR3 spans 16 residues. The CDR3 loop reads CASSLRRSGGGNEQFF. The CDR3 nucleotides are TGTGCCAGCAGCTTACGCCGGTCAGGGGGCGGCAATGAGCAGTTCTTC.

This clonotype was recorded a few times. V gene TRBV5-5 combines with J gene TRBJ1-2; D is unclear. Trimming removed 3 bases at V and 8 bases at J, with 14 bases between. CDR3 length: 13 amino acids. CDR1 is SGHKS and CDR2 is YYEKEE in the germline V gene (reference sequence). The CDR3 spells CASSSSATGGYTF. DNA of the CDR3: TGTGCCAGCAGCTCGTCAGCAACGGGGGGCTACACCTTC.

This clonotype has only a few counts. CDR3 sequence: CASSPSFSPGSLMTGGKLFF. CDR3 nucleotide sequence: TGTGCCAGCAGCCCCAGCTTCTCCCCGGGAAGCCTAATGACCGGTGGAAAACTGTTTTTT. The chain couples TRBV9 to TRBJ1-4; D is uncertain. The length of the CDR3 is 20 residues. V gave up 4 bases and J gave up 10 bases, with 35 bases separating them. CDR1 is SGDLS, CDR2 YYNGEE, per germline.

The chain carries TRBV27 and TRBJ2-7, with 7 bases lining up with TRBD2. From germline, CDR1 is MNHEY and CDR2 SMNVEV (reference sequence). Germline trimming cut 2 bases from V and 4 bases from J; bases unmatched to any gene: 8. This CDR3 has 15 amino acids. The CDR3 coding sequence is TGTGCCAGCAGTTTACGGGTAGGGAGGGAGTACGAGCAGTACTTC. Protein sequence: CASSLRVGREYEQYF.

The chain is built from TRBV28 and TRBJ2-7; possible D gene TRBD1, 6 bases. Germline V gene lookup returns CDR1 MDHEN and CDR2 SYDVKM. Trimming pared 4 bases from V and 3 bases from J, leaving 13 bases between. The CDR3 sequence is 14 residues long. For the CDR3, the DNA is TGTGCCAGCAGTTATCGGACAGAGAACTACGAGCAGTACTTC. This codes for CASSYRTENYEQYF.

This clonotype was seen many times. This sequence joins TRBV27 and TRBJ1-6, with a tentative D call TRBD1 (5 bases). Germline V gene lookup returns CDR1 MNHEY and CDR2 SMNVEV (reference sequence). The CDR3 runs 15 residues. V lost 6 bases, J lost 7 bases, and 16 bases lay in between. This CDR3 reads CASSDHAGLNSPLHF. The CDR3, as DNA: TGTGCCAGCAGCGACCACGCGGGACTCAATTCACCCCTCCACTTT.

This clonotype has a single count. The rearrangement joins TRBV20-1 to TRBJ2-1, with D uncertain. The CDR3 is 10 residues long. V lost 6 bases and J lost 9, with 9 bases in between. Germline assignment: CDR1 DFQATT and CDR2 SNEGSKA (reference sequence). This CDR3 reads CSALIAEQFF. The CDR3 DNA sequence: TGCAGTGCCCTCATTGCTGAGCAGTTCTTC.

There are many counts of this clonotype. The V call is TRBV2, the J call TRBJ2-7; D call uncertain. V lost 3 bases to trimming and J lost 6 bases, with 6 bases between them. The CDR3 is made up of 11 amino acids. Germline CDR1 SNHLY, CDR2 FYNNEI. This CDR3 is CASSELSEQYF. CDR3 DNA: TGTGCCAGCAGTGAGCTGAGCGAGCAGTACTTC.

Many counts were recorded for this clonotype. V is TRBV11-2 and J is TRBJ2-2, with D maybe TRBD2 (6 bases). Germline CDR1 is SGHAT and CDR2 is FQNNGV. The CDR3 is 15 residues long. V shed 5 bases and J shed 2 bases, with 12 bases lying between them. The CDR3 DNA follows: TGTGCCAGCAGCCCGAAGGGACTTAACACCGGGGAGCTGTTTTTT. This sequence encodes CASSPKGLNTGELFF.